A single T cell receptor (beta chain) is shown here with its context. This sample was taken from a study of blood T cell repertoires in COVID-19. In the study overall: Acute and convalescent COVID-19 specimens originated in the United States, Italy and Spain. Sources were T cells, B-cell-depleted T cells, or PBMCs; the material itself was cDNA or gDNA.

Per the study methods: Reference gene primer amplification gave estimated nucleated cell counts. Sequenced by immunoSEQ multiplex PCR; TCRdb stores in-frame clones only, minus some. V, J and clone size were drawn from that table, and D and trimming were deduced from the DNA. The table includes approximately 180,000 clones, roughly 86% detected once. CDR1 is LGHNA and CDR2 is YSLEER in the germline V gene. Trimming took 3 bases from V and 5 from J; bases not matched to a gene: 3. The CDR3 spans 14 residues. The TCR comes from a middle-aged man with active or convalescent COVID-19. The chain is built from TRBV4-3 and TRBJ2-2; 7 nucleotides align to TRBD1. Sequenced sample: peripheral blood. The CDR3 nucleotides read TGCGCCAGCAGCCATATACAGGGGACCGGGGAGCTGTTTTTT. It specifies CASSHIQGTGELFF.